The present TCR beta chain was sequenced within a study of blood T cell repertoires in COVID-19 (dated by TCRdb to the early 2020s). About the study as a whole: Samples from collaborators originated in the United States, Italy and Spain and spanned both the acute and convalescent phases of COVID-19. Subjects who had been exposed to COVID-19, were actively infected with it, or had recovered from it provided the deeply sampled blood TCRbeta repertoires that made up the dataset. The repertoires were released in a freely available public database meant as a resource for research on the immune response to SARS-CoV-2. The sample metadata nearly always contained a de-identified subject ID, COVID-19 status, age in years and sex. HLA class I and class II types, where available, came from metadata supplied by the sample provider rather than from assay-based typing. The material from the prospective study consisted of cDNA or gDNA derived from T cells, B-cell-depleted T cells, or PBMCs. The samples were drawn from two sources: the first 160 participants of the ongoing ImmuneRACE study, and 1,000 to 1,500 subjects contributed by 6 global collaborators. What the work shows at the level of the full study, not this receptor alone: The amount of clinical and demographic metadata varied by source and participant and was provided uncurated.

TCRbeta CDR3 regions were amplified from genomic DNA using the immunoSEQ Assay, a bias-controlled multiplex PCR. Turning to the authors' computational methods: The number of nucleated cells in each sample was estimated from the amplification of reference gene primers within the assay. To quantify the absolute abundance of each unique TCRbeta CDR3 rearrangement, sequence reads were collapsed and filtered. For each sample, productive Simpson clonality was calculated as the square root of Simpson's diversity index over productive rearrangements. In TCRdb, the immuneACCESS table is reduced to in-frame sequences with V and J assigned. These tables do not hold every clone; where another copy was compared, an unresolved V gene accounts for under half, and the others remain unexplained. For V, J and clone size, that table is used; D and trimming come from the DNA. The sample includes 200,000 to 250,000 clones, with 86% observed a single time. The ten biggest clones cover roughly 10% of the sample.

At one collaborating source in Seattle, patients were enrolled during active infection and were followed longitudinally through the course of disease. Collaborating institutions collected whole blood in K2EDTA tubes following their own protocols. For TCRbeta analysis, collaborator samples were shipped as frozen whole blood, as isolated PBMCs, or as DNA extracted from either sample type. Worth noting for this clone: The antigen it recognizes is unknown. Per-base quality was not reported, and no clone a single base away is much larger than it.

V ends up 3 bases short and J 7 bases short, with an unmatched junction base count of 6. The germline V gene supplies CDR1 KGHDR and CDR2 SFDVKD. Its CDR3 holds 15 amino acids, cysteine through phenylalanine. Here the CDR3 DNA is all that survives: 45 bases in frame from base 1. Specimen: peripheral blood. This chain is built from TRBV24-1 and TRBJ2-4; 9 bases in the middle match TRBD1. The clonotype originates from a woman aged 45-59 years with COVID-19, enrolled during active disease. CDR3 reads: CATSDPRTGVNIQYF. The DNA sequence is TGTGCCACCAGTGATCCCCGGACAGGGGTTAACATTCAGTACTTC.